A single sample is the source of the 22 T cell receptor beta chains below, sequenced in a study of lymphopenia after photon versus proton radiotherapy. The method was immunoSEQ multiplex PCR; TCRdb's version includes in-frame clones alone and lacks a portion of them. The top ten hold around 0.72% of the sample, which has around 29,000 clones, 94% seen once. This material consisted of peripheral blood, taken from a patient treated with photon-based radiotherapy. The receptors originated from a woman aged 45-65 years with cholangiocarcinoma.

The chain links TRBV7-8 to TRBJ1-2; D is undetermined. Germline values: CDR1 SGHVS, CDR2 FQNEAQ. This CDR3 comprises 13 residues. V lost 5 bases and J 8 bases, leaving 15 bases between the germline ends. The CDR3 DNA reads as TGTGCCAGCAGCCACCCGGGAGGGAACGGCTACACCTTC. Its translation: CASSHPGGNGYTF.

This clone is a singleton in its sample. CDR3 in amino acids: CASSLSTDNYGYTF. CDR3 nucleotide sequence: TGCGCCAGCAGCTTATCGACCGACAACTATGGCTACACCTTC. The J gene is TRBJ1-2, the V gene TRBV5-1; D not certain. This CDR3 has 14 residues. Deletions cut 2 bases from V and 2 bases from J, with 10 bases between. In germline, CDR1 is SGHRS, CDR2 YFSETQ.

This chain connects TRBV19 to TRBJ1-4; unclear D gene. Trimming left V 2 bases short and J 10 bases short, with 17 bases between. Per the germline V gene, CDR1 is LNHDA and CDR2 is SQIVND (reference sequence). This CDR3 spans 15 amino acids. Here the CDR3 DNA reads TGTGCCAGTAGTATAAATGGACTACTGGACGGAAAACTGTTTTTT. It specifies CASSINGLLDGKLFF. The whole variable domain, remainder taken from reference TRBV19 and TRBJ1-4, is DGGITQSPKYLFRKEGQNVTLSCEQNLNHDAMYWYRQDPGQGLRLIYYSQIVNDFQKGDIAEGYSVSREKKESFPLTVTSAQKNPTAFYLCASSINGLLDGKLFFGSGTQLSVL.

The chain links TRBV28 to TRBJ1-3; possibly TRBD1 for D (6 bases). The CDR3 has 13 residues. CDR1 is MDHEN, CDR2 SYDVKM, per germline. Trimming pared 6 bases from V and 2 bases from J, leaving 8 bases between. CDR3 residues: CASSTGPGNTIYF. The CDR3 region has the DNA TGTGCCAGCAGCACAGGGCCTGGAAACACCATATATTTT.

The chain links TRBV15 to TRBJ2-2; D is undetermined. V lost 1 base and J lost 6, with 18 bases in between. CDR3 length: 17 residues. CDR1 is LNHNV, CDR2 YYDKDF, per germline (reference sequence). The CDR3 region has the DNA TGTGCCACCAGCAGAGGGTACGAAGCGAGAGGCTCCGGGGAGCTGTTTTTT. It yields the protein CATSRGYEARGSGELFF.

This chain uses TRBV4-1 with TRBJ2-1; 13 nucleotides agree with TRBD2. The junction had 13 bases not matched to a gene; V was cut back by 6 bases and J by 2 bases. The CDR3 runs 19 residues. CDR1 is MGHRA, CDR2 YSYEKL, per germline. CDR3 sequence (DNA): TGCGCCAGCAGACGATCCTGGACTAGCGGGGGCCTCGCCTACAATGAGCAGTTCTTC. Translated: CASRRSWTSGGLAYNEQFF.

V is TRBV5-1 and J is TRBJ1-4, with 9 bases aligning to TRBD1. This CDR3 contains 18 residues. Germline loops: CDR1 SGHRS, CDR2 YFSETQ. Trimming cost V 2 bases and J 10 bases; bases outside gene matches: 18. The CDR3 is CASSFSPPAQGADGKLFF. DNA of the CDR3: TGCGCCAGCAGCTTCTCACCTCCGGCACAGGGGGCCGATGGAAAACTGTTTTTT.

The sample holds one count of this clone. This rearrangement joins TRBV18 to TRBJ2-1; 13 bases align to TRBD2. Looked up from germline, CDR1 is KGHSH and CDR2 is LQKENI. The CDR3 covers 18 residues. With 5 bases clipped from V and 1 base from J, the junction kept 8 bases outside the gene matches. The CDR3 region is CASSTVRLAGGSYNEQFF. The CDR3 coding sequence is TGTGCCAGCTCAACGGTCCGACTAGCGGGGGGTTCCTACAATGAGCAGTTCTTC.

V gene TRBV9 combines with J gene TRBJ1-1, with D unresolved. The V gene lost 0 bases and the J gene lost 4 bases, with 7 bases spanning the gap. Looked up from germline, CDR1 is SGDLS and CDR2 is YYNGEE. This CDR3 is built from 13 residues. CDR3 sequence: CASSVEVGTEAFF. In DNA form, the CDR3 reads TGTGCCAGCAGCGTAGAGGTGGGCACTGAAGCTTTCTTT.

The chain uses TRBV7-9 and TRBJ1-2; 8 bases match TRBD1. J was trimmed by 3 bases and V by 5 bases; bases with no gene match: 14. CDR3 size: 17 residues. Germline CDR1 and CDR2: SEHNR and FQNEAQ (reference sequence). The CDR3, as DNA: TGTGCCAGCAGCACTACGAAAGGACAGGGTAGCTACTATGGCTACACCTTC. Its translation: CASSTTKGQGSYYGYTF. Full variable domain (missing parts from reference TRBV7-9 and TRBJ1-2): DTGVSQNPRHKITKRGQNVTFRCDPISEHNRLYWYRQTLGQGPEFLTYFQNEAQLEKSRLLSDRFSAERPKGSFSTLEIQRTEQGDSAMYLCASSTTKGQGSYYGYTFGSGTRLTVV.

The chain has TRBV9 and TRBJ2-5; D is ambiguous. Gene TRBJ2-7 matches the end of the DNA better, so the J call may be wrong. The CDR3 runs 15 residues. Germline V gene lookup returns CDR1 SGDLS and CDR2 YYNGEE. This CDR3 reads CASSVGLGSRTEQYF. The CDR3 DNA reads as TGTGCCAGCAGCGTAGGGCTCGGTTCCAGGACCGAGCAGTACTTC.

The chain recombines TRBV7-2 with TRBJ2-3; D assignment may be TRBD1 or TRBD2 (6 bases each). This CDR3 is built from 15 residues. Germline V gene lookup returns CDR1 SGHTA and CDR2 FQGNSA. V was shortened by 6 bases and J by 2 bases, with 15 bases between the two germline ends. CDR3 region: CASSNVRGVTDTQYF. For the CDR3, the DNA is TGTGCCAGCAGTAACGTTAGGGGGGTCACAGATACGCAGTATTTT.

This clone was seen only once. This rearrangement joins TRBV30 to TRBJ2-3, with 8 bases matching TRBD2. Per the germline V gene, CDR1 is GTSNPN and CDR2 is SVGIG (reference sequence). The CDR3 has 15 amino acids. V dropped 4 bases and J dropped 3; count of bases not matched to a gene: 9. The CDR3 DNA sequence: TGTGCCTGGACCCAACCGGGACTAGATACAGATACGCAGTATTTT. This codes for CAWTQPGLDTDTQYF.

The gene calls are TRBV4-1 and TRBJ1-2, with 10 bases matching TRBD1. Germline assignment: CDR1 MGHRA and CDR2 YSYEKL. The CDR3 is 15 amino acids. Trimming took 1 base from V and 6 from J; bases not matched to a gene: 5. The CDR3, as DNA: TGCGCCAGCAGCCAAGTGACAGGGGGCGCGGATGGCTACACCTTC. Amino acids: CASSQVTGGADGYTF.

The V gene is TRBV6-5, the J gene TRBJ2-5; D possibly corresponds to TRBD2 (6 bases). From germline, CDR1 is MNHEY and CDR2 SVGAGI. V lost 0 bases and J 5 bases, leaving 13 bases between the germline ends. This CDR3 has 15 residues. The DNA of the CDR3 is TGTGCCAGCAGTTACTCTGGCGGGGCCTATGAGACCCAGTACTTC. This encodes CASSYSGGAYETQYF.

The sample holds one count of this clone. This chain connects TRBV7-2 to TRBJ1-5; D might be TRBD1 (5 bases). Per the germline V gene, CDR1 is SGHTA and CDR2 is FQGNSA. This CDR3 is built from 13 residues. V lost 5 bases, J lost 11 bases, and 16 bases lay in between. This CDR3 is CASSAPTGRAQHF. For the CDR3, the DNA is TGTGCCAGCAGCGCCCCTACGGGACGGGCCCAGCATTTT. Full variable domain (rest looked up from reference TRBV7-2 and TRBJ1-5): GAGVSQSPSNKVTEKGKDVELRCDPISGHTALYWYRQSLGQGLEFLIYFQGNSAPDKSGLPSDRFSAERTGGSVSTLTIQRTQQEDSAVYLCASSAPTGRAQHFGDGTRLSIL.

The chain recombines TRBV5-4 with TRBJ2-3, with 13 bases matching TRBD2. With V trimmed by 4 bases and J by 3 bases, 5 bases remained unmatched. CDR1 and CDR2 from the germline V gene are SGHNT and YYREEE (reference sequence). The CDR3 spans 16 residues. The CDR3 DNA reads TGTGCCAGCAGCACGCCGGGACTAGCGGGGACAGATACGCAGTATTTT. Protein sequence: CASSTPGLAGTDTQYF.

The chain joins TRBV6-5 to TRBJ1-6; no clear D. Germline CDR1 is MNHEY and CDR2 is SVGAGI. There are 14 residues in the CDR3. With 6 bases removed from V and 10 bases from J, the gap between germline ends came to 16 bases. The CDR3 is CASSPALRNSPLHF. CDR3 nucleotide sequence: TGTGCCAGCAGCCCCGCCTTAAGAAACTCACCCCTCCACTTT.

The genes are TRBV19 and TRBJ2-1; TRBD2 agrees at 12 bases. After removal of 6 bases from V and 12 bases from J, the junction contained 12 bases not matched to a gene. There are 15 residues in the CDR3. The germline V gene has CDR1 LNHDA and CDR2 SQIVND (reference sequence). CDR3 in amino acids: CASSPPSGGALRQFF. The CDR3 nucleotides are TGTGCCAGTAGCCCTCCTAGCGGGGGGGCCTTACGGCAGTTCTTC.

V is TRBV5-1 and J is TRBJ2-7; D is possibly TRBD2 (5 bases). Germline V gene lookup returns CDR1 SGHRS and CDR2 YFSETQ. The CDR3 length is 16 residues. V dropped 0 bases and J dropped 2 bases, with 15 bases sitting between them. In DNA form, the CDR3 reads TGCGCCAGCAGCTTGGTGAACCGGGGATCGGCCTACGAGCAGTACTTC. Its protein is CASSLVNRGSAYEQYF.

This sequence joins TRBV7-2 and TRBJ1-6; 7 bases are shared with TRBD1. The CDR3 consists of 15 residues. With V trimmed by 1 base and J by 7 bases, 4 bases remained unmatched. Per germline, CDR1 SGHTA and CDR2 FQGNSA. The CDR3 DNA follows: TGTGCCAGCAGCTTAGTAGCAGGGGGGAATTCACCCCTCCACTTT. Amino acid sequence: CASSLVAGGNSPLHF.

The gene calls are TRBV6-5 and TRBJ1-1, with D possibly being TRBD1 (5 bases). The CDR3 covers 15 residues. The germline CDR1 and CDR2 sequences are MNHEY and SVGAGI. Trimming left V 5 bases short and J 1 base short, with 14 bases between. The CDR3 protein is CASSTPGLPNTEAFF. Written as DNA, the CDR3 is TGTGCCAGCAGTACTCCGGGACTCCCGAACACTGAAGCTTTCTTT.